This T cell receptor beta chain was recorded in a study of Ad26.COV2.S vaccination and SARS-CoV-2 variants (dated by TCRdb to about 2021). Context from the whole study: Donors in the vaccine arm were drawn from COV1001, a multicentre, randomized, double-blind, placebo-controlled phase I-IIa trial testing Ad26.COV2.S in healthy adults. The TCR-sequenced set comprised approximately 30 samples: approximately 19 Ad26.COV2.S vaccine recipients, 5 placebo recipients and 8 SARS-CoV-2 convalescent individuals. TCRbeta repertoire sequencing served as the tool for gauging how specific and how broad the SARS-CoV-2-reactive T cell receptors were following Ad26.COV2.S vaccination. Throughout the experiments and outcome assessment, investigators stayed blinded to trial group allocation. Ad26.COV2.S was administered intramuscularly at a dose of 5x10^10 or 1x10^11 viral particles, either as one shot or as two shots given 56 days apart. Trial participants were randomized into five groups of five, in which low-dose or high-dose Ad26.COV2.S was given once or twice, or placebo was given on both occasions.

According to the study, the label for this sample's treatment or condition signals: around 19 received Ad26.COV2.S at low or high dose, single or two shots; roughly five received placebo; per-sample allocation not given. Repertoires of vaccine and placebo recipients were sequenced from samples taken on day 63 after the first injection. In Cohort 1b, some 25 adults aged 18-55 years were enrolled at a single site in Boston, USA, between 29 July and 7 August 2020. Ad26.COV2.S was a replication-incompetent adenovirus type 26 vector expressing a prefusion-stabilized SARS-CoV-2 spike protein from the original Wuhan strain. About this clone itself: This receptor's antigen is unknown. Base quality data are lacking; no much larger clone is found one base away.

General study outcomes and caveats: The study was not powered to compare responses between vaccine doses or regimens. After vaccination, spike-specific CD8+ and CD4+ T cell responses were reported to show substantial breadth. Compared with placebo recipients, Ad26.COV2.S recipients showed higher spike-specific TCR breadth (P = 0.0014). Vaccine and placebo recipients had comparable non-spike TCR breadth, which fits with the vaccine containing only spike. The authors noted that total T cell responses may have been underestimated by the TCR breadth and depth analyses.

TCRbeta CDR3 regions were sequenced with the immunoSEQ Assay. After extraction, genomic DNA underwent amplification by bias-controlled multiplex PCR, followed by high-throughput sequencing. The original pipeline was this. Collapsing and filtering of sequences were performed to quantify the absolute abundance of each unique TCRbeta CDR3 region. T cell fraction was estimated by normalizing TCRbeta template counts to usable DNA, which was measured by amplifying reference genes present in all nucleated cells. Repertoire TCRs were annotated as SARS-CoV-2-specific by exact matching of V gene, CDR3 amino acid sequence and J gene to a known reactive TCR set. The reference SARS-CoV-2 TCR set came from MIRA and was filtered for enrichment in COVID-19-positive ImmuneCODE repertoires, removing public or cross-reactive TCRs. Using the MIRA antigens, annotated TCRs were further analysed by specific ORF or by position within an ORF. Depth was the summed frequency of annotated unique rearrangements, while breadth was defined as annotated unique rearrangements over total unique productive rearrangements. TCR breadth was compared between groups using two-sided Wilcoxon rank-sum tests. Here the immuneACCESS table is served through TCRdb, limited to in-frame sequences with V and J called. Missing clones are a known gap in these copies; in checked studies unresolved V genes cover under half, and the rest lacks a known reason. Clone size and V and J calls were adopted from that table, with D and trimming inferred from the DNA. The sample table records a few hundred thousand clones; roughly 86% of these occur just once. The ten top clones hold over 2.5% of the sample.

The sequenced sample was peripheral blood, obtained in a trial of Ad26.COV2.S vaccine versus placebo. The clonotype comes from a person between 18 and 65 years old who received the Ad26.COV2.S COVID-19 vaccine or a placebo.

The DNA is TGTGCCTGGAGTGCCGGGGCGGGGGCCAACGTCCTGACTTTC. Its product reads: CAWSAGAGANVLTF. The chain is assembled from TRBV30 and TRBJ2-6, with the D gene possibly TRBD1 or TRBD2, each one fitting 5 bases. The germline V gene encodes CDR1 GTSNPN and CDR2 SVGIG (reference sequence). The CDR3 goes from the cysteine to the phenylalanine over 14 residues. Only the CDR3 portion is preserved as DNA: 42 bases, with reading frame beginning at the first base. Deletion took 1 base off V and 4 bases off J, with a span of 8 bases between the germline ends.